The 27 T cell receptor beta chains given below trace back to one sample, sequenced in a study of shared clonotypes between healthy human individuals. Repertoires were generated with immunoSEQ multiplex PCR, while TCRdb's copy carries only in-frame clones and drops some. The table lists 1,400,000 or so clones, 98% of them singletons. The sequenced sample consisted of naive CD4+ T cells sorted from blood. Described subset: CD45RA+ positively selected. The receptor set was obtained from a man aged 25-45 years in good health.

The chain is built from TRBV7-2 and TRBJ1-2; 7 nucleotides line up with TRBD1. Per germline, CDR1 SGHTA and CDR2 FQGNSA. The CDR3 spans 16 residues. After removal of 5 bases from V and 0 bases from J, the junction contained 9 bases not matched to a gene. The CDR3, as DNA: TGTGCCAGCAGCCCCAAGACAGGGCTCCCTAACTATGGCTACACCTTC. This gives the protein CASSPKTGLPNYGYTF.

This clone was seen a single time. The gene calls are TRBV18 and TRBJ1-5; no reliable D call. The CDR3 loop spans 14 amino acids. V was shortened by 6 bases and J by 9 bases, with 18 bases between the two germline ends. The germline gives CDR1 KGHSH, CDR2 LQKENI. The CDR3 sequence: CASSLDSPPTPQHF. Written as DNA, the CDR3 is TGTGCCAGCTCGCTAGACTCCCCCCCAACGCCCCAGCATTTT.

The V gene is TRBV14, the J gene TRBJ1-5; D is uncertain. Germline V gene data show CDR1 as SGHDN and CDR2 as FVKESK. V was clipped by 2 bases and J by 7 bases, with 12 bases between them. This CDR3 is 14 amino acids long. This chain's CDR3 is CASSQSGVQQPQHF. In nucleotides, the CDR3 is TGTGCCAGCAGCCAATCCGGAGTTCAGCAGCCCCAGCATTTT.

In regard to this clone: At the DNA level, this CDR3 is encoded by other sequences in the same sample as well. V is TRBV5-1 and J is TRBJ1-1, with TRBD1 matching 10 bases. V was clipped by 4 bases and J by 1 base; unmatched bases: 4. The CDR3 covers 15 residues. Germline CDR1 is SGHRS and CDR2 is YFSETQ. The CDR3 protein is CASSPRTGGNTEAFF. CDR3 sequence (DNA): TGCGCCAGCAGCCCACGGACAGGGGGGAACACTGAAGCTTTCTTT.

The V and J genes are TRBV7-3 and TRBJ2-7; TRBD1 might be the D (5 bases). V was trimmed by 2 bases and J by 4 bases, leaving 9 bases between them. Germline CDR1 reads SGHTA; CDR2 reads FQGTGA. The CDR3 sequence is 13 residues long. The CDR3 reads CASSLDAGYEQYF. Written as DNA, the CDR3 is TGTGCCAGCAGCTTAGATGCAGGGTACGAGCAGTACTTC.

J is TRBJ2-7 and V is TRBV6-5, with D possibly TRBD1 on 5 matching bases. V shed 2 bases and J shed 4 bases, with 12 bases lying between them. This CDR3 is 14 amino acids long. Per germline, CDR1 MNHEY and CDR2 SVGAGI. The CDR3 nucleotides read TGTGCCAGCAGTTACGACAGCCGTAGGTACGAGCAGTACTTC. Its protein is CASSYDSRRYEQYF.

The V gene is TRBV5-6, the J gene TRBJ1-5; D remains ambiguous. V dropped 1 base and J dropped 6 bases, with 11 bases sitting between them. The CDR3 length is 14 residues. Germline values: CDR1 SGHDT, CDR2 YYEEEE. CDR3 bases: TGTGCCAGCAGCTTGAGTCGGGCCACTCAGCCCCAGCATTTT. Its protein product is CASSLSRATQPQHF.

V and J are TRBV6-5 and TRBJ2-3; tentatively, D is TRBD2 (6 bases). The CDR3 covers 15 residues. The V end was cut by 3 bases, the J end by 2 bases, with 12 bases between. The germline V gene encodes CDR1 MNHEY and CDR2 SVGAGI. DNA of the CDR3: TGTGCCAGCAGTTATGGTGCGGGACTCACAGATACGCAGTATTTT. This gives the protein CASSYGAGLTDTQYF.

The CDR3 DNA reads as TGTGCCAGCTCACCCCGGACAGGGGGCCCTCCCGAGCAGTTCTTC. Translated: CASSPRTGGPPEQFF. The chain combines TRBV18 with TRBJ2-1; 11 bases line up with TRBD1. The CDR3 runs to 15 residues. Germline V gene sequence: CDR1 KGHSH, CDR2 LQKENI. The V segment lost 3 bases and the J segment 10 bases; nucleotides outside the gene matches: 8.

The gene calls are TRBV23-1 and TRBJ1-2; D call uncertain. TRBV23-1 qualifies as an ORF whose function is uncertain. The V gene lost 3 bases and the J gene lost 4 bases, with 12 bases spanning the gap. The CDR3 runs to 14 residues. The CDR3 region has the DNA TGCGCCAGCAGTCACCAGGTGTACCTCTATGGCTACACCTTC. This sequence encodes CASSHQVYLYGYTF.

This clone came up once. V and J are TRBV18 and TRBJ1-1; possible D gene TRBD1, 5 bases. From germline, CDR1 is KGHSH and CDR2 LQKENI. V was shortened by 1 base and J by 1 base, with 10 bases between the two germline ends. The CDR3 runs 15 residues. Here the CDR3 DNA reads TGTGCCAGCTCACCACAGGCGACAGCGAACACTGAAGCTTTCTTT. Amino acid sequence: CASSPQATANTEAFF.

The V call is TRBV5-1, the J call TRBJ2-5; D possibly corresponds to TRBD1 (8 bases). The CDR3 consists of 14 residues. CDR1 is SGHRS and CDR2 is YFSETQ in the germline V gene. Deletions cut 3 bases from V and 4 bases from J, with 13 bases between. The CDR3 region has the DNA TGCGCCAGCAGCTCAAACAGGGGGGGAGAGACCCAGTACTTC. Its protein product is CASSSNRGGETQYF.

J is TRBJ1-2 and V is TRBV9, with D tentatively TRBD1 (5 bases). The germline gives CDR1 SGDLS, CDR2 YYNGEE. The CDR3 has 15 residues. V lost 0 bases, J lost 2 bases, and 11 bases lay in between. CDR3 protein: CASSVAGRENYGYTF. Written as DNA, the CDR3 is TGTGCCAGCAGCGTAGCCGGCAGGGAGAACTATGGCTACACCTTC.

A remark on this clone: The sample carries other DNA sequences with the same CDR3. The genes are TRBV18 and TRBJ2-1; 13 bases line up with TRBD2. J gave up 2 bases and V 2 bases, and 0 bases lay outside the gene matches. In germline, CDR1 is KGHSH, CDR2 LQKENI. The CDR3 runs to 16 residues. The CDR3 loop reads CASSPGLAGAYNEQFF. In DNA form, the CDR3 reads TGTGCCAGCTCACCAGGACTAGCGGGAGCCTACAATGAGCAGTTCTTC.

The rearrangement joins TRBV29-1 to TRBJ2-1; D is possibly TRBD1 (6 bases). Deletions cut 6 bases from V and 5 bases from J, with 23 bases between. In germline, CDR1 is SQVTM, CDR2 ANQGSEA. The CDR3 runs to 16 residues. The CDR3 nucleotides are TGCAGCGTGAGGGGCGGCAGGGGAGAGTCTGACAATGAGCAGTTCTTC. It is translated as CSVRGGRGESDNEQFF.

This clone was observed once. The chain combines TRBV7-3 with TRBJ1-1, with D possibly being TRBD1 (5 bases). Between the trimmed V and J ends, which lost 5 bases and 0 bases, there was a span of 13 bases. This CDR3 is built from 15 residues. Germline assignment: CDR1 SGHTA and CDR2 FQGTGA. The CDR3 is CASSPSDRMNTEAFF. The CDR3 nucleotides are TGTGCCAGCAGCCCTTCTGACAGAATGAACACTGAAGCTTTCTTT. Complete variable domain (other parts from reference TRBV7-3 and TRBJ1-1): GAGVSQTPSNKVTEKGKYVELRCDPISGHTALYWYRQSLGQGPEFLIYFQGTGAADDSGLPNDRFFAVRPEGSVSTLKIQRTERGDSAVYLCASSPSDRMNTEAFFGQGTRLTVV.

The V gene is TRBV27, the J gene TRBJ2-1, with D possibly TRBD1 on 6 matching bases. Germline V lookup: CDR1 MNHEY, CDR2 SMNVEV (reference sequence). The CDR3 covers 11 residues. V shed 6 bases and J shed 14 bases, with 14 bases lying between them. DNA of the CDR3: TGTGCCAGCAGCCGAGGGGGACCCGAGTTCTTC. Translation gives CASSRGGPEFF.

This clone was detected only once. This rearrangement joins TRBV7-2 to TRBJ2-7; 9 bases match TRBD1. J gave up 2 bases and V 5 bases, and 10 bases lay outside the gene matches. The CDR3 spans 16 residues. Germline CDR1 is SGHTA and CDR2 is FQGNSA. The CDR3, as DNA: TGTGCCAGCAGCCAACGGCCCAGGACAGGGGCCTACGAGCAGTACTTC. Residues: CASSQRPRTGAYEQYF.

The V call is TRBV9, the J call TRBJ1-1; 9 positions agree with TRBD1. The CDR3 length is 14 residues. CDR1 and CDR2 (germline): SGDLS, YYNGEE. Trimming took 0 bases from V and 8 from J; bases not matched to a gene: 5. In DNA, the CDR3 is TGTGCCAGCAGCGTAGACCCGGGACAGGGAGAAGCTTTCTTT. It codes for CASSVDPGQGEAFF.

This chain joins TRBV6-5 and TRBJ1-5; D not resolved. The length of the CDR3 is 13 residues. Trimming left V 2 bases short and J 8 bases short, with 10 bases between. Germline CDR1 and CDR2: MNHEY and SVGAGI. The CDR3 spells CASSYGRREPQHF. CDR3 bases: TGTGCCAGCAGTTACGGCAGGAGGGAGCCCCAGCATTTT.

The chain employs TRBV11-2 and TRBJ2-7; 11 nucleotides match TRBD2. V trimming: 5 bases; J trimming: 3 bases; junction bases outside the gene matches: 12. The CDR3 is 17 residues long. Germline CDR1 is SGHAT and CDR2 is FQNNGV. The CDR3 DNA is TGTGCCAGCAGCCCCGGGGCTAGCGGGAGGAAGTTCTACGAGCAGTACTTC. Translating gives CASSPGASGRKFYEQYF.

DNA of the CDR3: TGTGCCAGCAGCCAATTTCAAGCCGGATGGGGAAACACCATATATTTT. This encodes CASSQFQAGWGNTIYF. V is TRBV14 and J is TRBJ1-3; no clear D. This CDR3 contains 16 residues. Germline V gene data show CDR1 as SGHDN and CDR2 as FVKESK. Trimming took off 2 bases at V and 4 bases at J, with 15 bases between the two ends.

The rearrangement uses TRBV14 and TRBJ2-1, with 7 bases aligning to TRBD1. The length of the CDR3 is 20 residues. V lost 0 bases and J lost 1; bases outside the gene matches: 15. Germline values: CDR1 SGHDN, CDR2 FVKESK. CDR3 DNA: TGTGCCAGCAGCCAAGACGAGGGGCCCGGACAGGTTAGGTCCTACAATGAGCAGTTCTTC. Protein sequence: CASSQDEGPGQVRSYNEQFF.

With respect to this clone: Other DNA sequences in the sample encode the same CDR3. The V gene is TRBV25-1, the J gene TRBJ2-1, with 7 bases aligning to TRBD2. Germline V gene lookup returns CDR1 MGHDK and CDR2 SYGVNS. This CDR3 contains 16 residues. V was clipped by 0 bases and J by 0 bases; unmatched bases: 2. The CDR3 here is CASSEYGGSSYNEQFF. As DNA, the CDR3 is TGTGCCAGCAGTGAATACGGGGGGAGCTCCTACAATGAGCAGTTCTTC.

The chain links TRBV9 to TRBJ2-5, with 7 nucleotides matching TRBD1. The CDR3 has 15 residues. Trimming at V came to 0 bases and at J to 3 bases, leaving 5 bases not matched to a gene. CDR1 is SGDLS and CDR2 is YYNGEE in the germline V gene. CDR3 nucleotide sequence: TGTGCCAGCAGCGTAGCCTGGGACAGAGAAGAGACCCAGTACTTC. Translated, it gives CASSVAWDREETQYF. The full variable domain, rest sourced from reference TRBV9 and TRBJ2-5, is DSGVTQTPKHLITATGQRVTLRCSPRSGDLSVYWYQQSLDQGLQFLIQYYNGEERAKGNILERFSAQQFPDLHSELNLSSLELGDSALYFCASSVAWDREETQYFGPGTRLLVL.

V gene TRBV7-9 combines with J gene TRBJ2-5; D might be TRBD1 (5 bases). CDR3 length: 16 amino acids. The germline gives CDR1 SEHNR, CDR2 FQNEAQ (reference sequence). V lost 6 bases and J lost 3, with 20 bases in between. Written as DNA, the CDR3 is TGTGCCAGCAGTTCTGGGGCCTCATACCTAGAAGAGACCCAGTACTTC. It yields the protein CASSSGASYLEETQYF.

The V gene is TRBV18, the J gene TRBJ2-7; D perhaps matches TRBD1 (6 bases). CDR1 is KGHSH, CDR2 LQKENI, per germline. The CDR3 consists of 16 residues. Trimming shortened V by 1 base and J by 2 bases, and 15 bases separated the two germline ends. CDR3 DNA: TGTGCCAGCTCACCACTAGGGGCAGGGGTCCCCTACGAGCAGTACTTC. Translation: CASSPLGAGVPYEQYF.